Presented here are 7 T cell receptor beta chains from one specimen sequenced in a study of T cells after yellow fever vaccination. MiXCR, run by TCRdb on the 5' RACE reads, gives a single entry per CDR3 protein. Counted here are over 200,000 distinct CDR3 sequences, around 6.7% occurring once; the ten biggest clones make up around 1%. The sequenced sample was CD4+ T cells sorted from PBMCs, obtained on the day of the yellow fever booster vaccination. These receptors came from a man aged 25-40 years who received the YFV17D yellow fever vaccine.

The rearrangement joins TRBV7-9 to TRBJ2-1, with TRBD2 matching over 9 bases. Germline CDR1 SEHNR, CDR2 FQNEAQ (reference sequence). The CDR3 runs to 14 residues. The J segment lost 12 bases and the V segment lost 3 bases, leaving 9 bases of the junction unmatched. The CDR3 DNA reads as TGTGCCAGCAGCTTCCAGCGGGAGGTATCGGGGCAGTTCTTC. It specifies CASSFQREVSGQFF.

The chain joins TRBV6-2 or TRBV6-3 to TRBJ2-6; unclear D gene. Germline V gives CDR1 MNHEY, CDR2 SVGEGT. The CDR3 is 14 residues long. V lost 6 bases, J lost 3 bases, and 9 bases lay in between. The CDR3 region has the DNA TGTGCCAGCAGGCAGAGTTTTGGGGCCAACGTCCTGACTTTC. This encodes CASRQSFGANVLTF.

The chain is built from TRBV12-3 or TRBV12-4 and TRBJ1-1; weak D call: TRBD1 (5 bases). The CDR3 totals 12 residues. V lost 6 bases and J lost 6, with 11 bases in between. The CDR3 DNA reads as TGTGCCAGCAGCCCCTGGGGGGCTGAAGCTTTCTTT. It encodes CASSPWGAEAFF.

This clonotype was observed a handful of times. The V gene is TRBV10-3, the J gene TRBJ2-7, with 8 nucleotides matching TRBD1. There are 14 residues in the CDR3. CDR1 is ENHRY and CDR2 is SYGVKD in the germline V gene. Unmatched junction bases numbered 13, after V lost 11 bases and J lost 4 bases. The CDR3 coding sequence is TGTGCCGCTTCGCAGGGGGCTGGCGGTTACGAGCAGTACTTC. It codes for CAASQGAGGYEQYF.

This chain joins TRBV29-1 and TRBJ2-1, with 9 bases matching TRBD2. In germline, CDR1 is SQVTM, CDR2 ANQGSEA. Trimming at V came to 3 bases and at J to 9 bases, leaving 9 bases not matched to a gene. This CDR3 is 14 amino acids long. For the CDR3, the DNA is TGCAGCGTTGACCGACTAGCGGTTGGTAGTGAGCAGTTCTTC. Amino acid sequence: CSVDRLAVGSEQFF.

This chain connects TRBV30 to TRBJ1-1; D not certain. Germline CDR1 GTSNPN, CDR2 SVGIG (reference sequence). This CDR3 contains 12 residues. The ends were cut back, 0 bases at V and 7 bases at J, with 9 bases in the middle. CDR3 DNA: TGTGCCTGGAGTGTAAATAGTAATGAAGCTTTCTTT. This codes for CAWSVNSNEAFF.

About this clonotype: One end of the junction fails to match germline, which may point to a read error. The chain uses TRBV7-9 and TRBJ2-5; D unclear. The germline CDR1 and CDR2 sequences are SEHNR and FQNEAQ (reference sequence). This CDR3 contains 11 residues. CDR3 nucleotide sequence: TGTGCCATCAGCTTTGACAAGACCCAGTACTTC. Amino acid sequence: CAISFDKTQYF. Full variable domain (outside the CDR3, taken from reference TRBV7-9 and TRBJ2-5): DTGVSQNPRHKITKRGQNVTFRCDPISEHNRLYWYRQTLGQGPEFLTYFQNEAQLEKSRLLSDRFSAERPKGSFSTLEIQRTEQGDSAMYLCAISFDKTQYFGPGTRLLVL.